This T cell receptor (beta chain) emerged from a study of control samples from healthy donors and cancer patients. The CDR3 consists of 15 residues. The germline CDR1 and CDR2 sequences are SGHRS and YFSETQ. The V end was cut by 0 bases, the J end by 1 base, with 11 bases between. Assay: immunoSEQ multiplex PCR; the TCRdb copy retains only in-frame clones and omits some. This table holds about 84,000 clones, around 84% found once. This sequence joins TRBV5-1 and TRBJ2-7, with D possibly being TRBD2 (5 bases). Source material: PBMCs. This clonotype was sampled from a man in his fifties or sixties with head and neck cancer. Here the CDR3 reads CASSLGAGLSYEQYF. The DNA for the CDR3 is TGCGCCAGCAGCTTGGGGGCGGGCTTATCCTACGAGCAGTACTTC.